These 12 T cell receptor beta chains were sequenced from one sample in a study of blood T cells in healthy people across ages. Together with a sample-barcoded 5' primer, a J-beta primer mix was included in a second PCR lasting about 6 to 12 cycles. Via MiXCR, TCRdb re-called the 5' RACE reads, giving one row per CDR3 protein. The sample has some 800,000 distinct CDR3 sequences; more than 40% are singletons. Sequenced: blood. The receptors come from a man aged 60-69 years in good health.

This clonotype has only a few counts. V usage is TRBV12-3 or TRBV12-4 and J usage is TRBJ2-1; TRBD2 matches 9 bases. Trimming removed 6 bases from V and 7 bases from J; junction bases left unmatched: 10. The CDR3 contains 15 residues. CDR3 sequence: CASSRTSGPGNEQFF. The CDR3 nucleotides read TGTGCCAGCAGCCGTACTAGCGGGCCAGGGAATGAGCAGTTCTTC.

The chain uses TRBV6-2 or TRBV6-3 and TRBJ2-5, with 7 bases that match TRBD2. This CDR3 spans 16 amino acids. Germline CDR1 reads MNHEY; CDR2 reads SVGEGT. Trimming removed 5 bases from V and 4 bases from J; junction bases left unmatched: 13. DNA of the CDR3: TGTGCCAGCAGTACGGGGCGGGGGAGCCTTGGAGAGACCCAGTACTTC. Residues: CASSTGRGSLGETQYF.

This clonotype has a handful of counts. V is TRBV4-1 and J is TRBJ2-5; 15 bases fit TRBD2. There are 16 residues in the CDR3. J lost 5 bases, V lost 1 base, and 2 bases had no gene match. Germline V CDR1 and CDR2: MGHRA, YSYEKL. As DNA, the CDR3 is TGCGCCAGCAGCCAAGGGACTAGCGGGGGGGCTGAGACCCAGTACTTC. Its protein is CASSQGTSGGAETQYF.

The chain employs TRBV5-1 and TRBJ2-7; D might be TRBD2 (5 bases). CDR3 length: 16 residues. The germline gives CDR1 SGHRS, CDR2 YFSETQ. Between the trimmed V and J ends, which lost 0 bases and 7 bases, there was a span of 20 bases. CDR3 in amino acids: CASSLVARGLGNEQYF. As DNA, the CDR3 is TGCGCCAGCAGCTTGGTTGCGCGCGGGCTCGGCAATGAGCAGTACTTC. The variable domain in full, with the rest retrieved from reference TRBV5-1 and TRBJ2-7, is KAGVTQTPRYLIKTRGQQVTLSCSPISGHRSVSWYQQTPGQGLQFLFEYFSETQRNKGNFPGRFSGRQFSNSRSEMNVSTLELGDSALYLCASSLVARGLGNEQYFGPGTRLTVT.

This clonotype has a handful of counts. The chain combines TRBV11-2 with TRBJ2-7; either TRBD1 or TRBD2 may fit D (5 bases each). CDR3 length equals 15 residues. Germline-derived CDR1 and CDR2 are SGHAT and FQNNGV. Trimming cost V 6 bases and J 2 bases, with 17 bases left between them. CDR3 loop: CASRSGTNSPYEQYF. Written as DNA, the CDR3 is TGTGCCAGCAGATCCGGGACCAACTCCCCCTACGAGCAGTACTTC.

The DNA for the CDR3 is TGTGCCAGCGGTTCCCCTAACCAAGAGACCCAGTACTTC. Translating it yields CASGSPNQETQYF. The genes are TRBV7-2 and TRBJ2-5; D unresolved. This CDR3 spans 13 amino acids. Germline values: CDR1 SGHTA, CDR2 FQGNSA. Trimming removed 8 bases from V and 0 bases from J, with 10 bases in between.

The sample holds a few counts of this clonotype. The rearrangement links TRBV5-1 to TRBJ2-5; a possible D gene is TRBD2 (5 bases). The germline V gene encodes CDR1 SGHRS and CDR2 YFSETQ. This CDR3 spans 14 amino acids. V was cut by 4 bases and J by 5 bases, with 15 bases left in between. In DNA form, the CDR3 reads TGCGCCAGCAGCCCGGACTCGTTTACGGAGACCCAGTACTTC. Translating it yields CASSPDSFTETQYF.

J is TRBJ2-7 and V is TRBV12-5; D uncertain. V was pared by 6 bases and J by 3 bases, with 15 bases between. Germline CDR1 LGHNT, CDR2 FRNRAP. The CDR3 spans 14 residues. Here the CDR3 reads CASGRTDRYYEQYF. The CDR3 DNA reads as TGTGCTAGTGGCCGAACTGACCGGTACTACGAGCAGTACTTC.

The chain links TRBV6-2 or TRBV6-3 to TRBJ2-7; TRBD1 or TRBD2 may be the D gene (5 bases each). Germline-derived CDR1 and CDR2 are MNHEY and SVGEGT. CDR3 length: 16 amino acids. Trimming took 6 bases from V and 1 from J, leaving 19 bases between them. The CDR3 DNA reads TGTGCCAGCAGCGGATCCGAGGGGTGGCGTTCCTACGAGCAGTACTTC. This gives the protein CASSGSEGWRSYEQYF.

This CDR3 is CSAPDSWNTEAFF. The DNA for the CDR3 is TGCAGTGCCCCTGACTCATGGAACACTGAAGCTTTCTTT. This chain connects TRBV20-1 to TRBJ1-1; D is unresolved. Germline CDR1 is DFQATT and CDR2 is SNEGSKA (reference sequence). The CDR3 has 13 residues. V gave up 6 bases and J gave up 1 base, with 12 bases separating them.

This chain uses TRBV7-2 with TRBJ2-1, with 12 nucleotides matching TRBD1. This CDR3 region has 14 residues. V lost 5 bases to trimming and J lost 9 bases; unmatched junction nucleotides: 5. Germline V CDR1 and CDR2: SGHTA, FQGNSA. The CDR3 loop reads CASSGTGGLGEQFF. The CDR3 DNA reads TGTGCCAGCAGCGGGACAGGGGGCTTAGGTGAGCAGTTCTTC. Using reference TRBV7-2 and TRBJ2-1 for the parts outside the CDR3, the full variable domain is GAGVSQSPSNKVTEKGKDVELRCDPISGHTALYWYRQSLGQGLEFLIYFQGNSAPDKSGLPSDRFSAERTGGSVSTLTIQRTQQEDSAVYLCASSGTGGLGEQFFGPGTRLTVL.

A word on this clonotype: The CDR3 ends on some other residue instead of the conserved phenylalanine or tryptophan, so this is likely a read error. The V and J genes are TRBV12-3 or TRBV12-4 and TRBJ1-5; D might be TRBD1 (5 bases). V lost 6 bases to trimming and J lost 9 bases, with 15 bases between them. The CDR3 sequence is 13 residues long. The CDR3 protein is CASRDSRGLPQHL. In DNA, the CDR3 is TGTGCCAGCAGGGACTCGAGGGGCCTGCCCCAGCATTTA.